Each of the 29 T cell receptor beta chains below was sequenced from the same sample in a study of control samples from healthy donors and cancer patients. Clones were sequenced by immunoSEQ multiplex PCR, and TCRdb holds only the in-frame ones, with some missing. The sample lists some 250,000 clones, more than 65% occurring once. Sequencing was performed on PBMCs. These receptors all come from a woman aged 60-70 years with lung cancer.

This clone was seen at least ten times. The V and J genes are TRBV3-1 (or the pseudogene TRBV3-2) and TRBJ2-2; D is unclear. Per the germline V gene, CDR1 is LGHDT and CDR2 is YNNKEL (reference sequence). The length of the CDR3 is 16 residues. V was trimmed by 0 bases and J by 5 bases, leaving 13 bases between them. DNA of the CDR3: TGTGCCAGCAGCCAAGATTCGTTTCGCGGTACCGGGGAGCTGTTTTTT. It translates to CASSQDSFRGTGELFF.

To note about this clone: This same CDR3 is encoded by further DNA sequences in the sample. The J gene is TRBJ1-6, the V gene TRBV2; 9 nucleotides agree with TRBD1. V lost 4 bases, J lost 9 bases, and 4 bases stayed unmatched. The CDR3 runs to 14 residues. Germline V gene sequence: CDR1 SNHLY, CDR2 FYNNEI. This CDR3 is CASSVGQGSSPLHF. CDR3 nucleotides: TGTGCCAGCAGTGTGGGACAGGGATCTTCACCCCTCCACTTT.

The chain links TRBV14 to TRBJ1-2; 11 bases line up with TRBD1. This CDR3 region has 15 residues. J gave up 7 bases and V 0 bases, and 4 bases lay outside the gene matches. Germline CDR1 is SGHDN and CDR2 is FVKESK. In DNA, the CDR3 is TGTGCCAGCAGCCAAGATCGGACAGGGGGCCGTGGCTACACCTTC. Its translation is CASSQDRTGGRGYTF.

The chain uses TRBV2 and TRBJ1-2, with D hard to call. The V and J ends lost 1 base and 4 bases respectively, with 19 bases between them. The CDR3 covers 17 residues. Germline V gene sequence: CDR1 SNHLY, CDR2 FYNNEI. The CDR3: CASSEEIDIIGSYGYTF. In nucleotides, the CDR3 is TGTGCCAGCAGTGAAGAAATCGACATTATCGGCAGCTATGGCTACACCTTC.

This clone was counted once. V gene TRBV19 combines with J gene TRBJ2-1; TRBD2 matches at 11 bases. The CDR3 loop spans 19 amino acids. Per the germline V gene, CDR1 is LNHDA and CDR2 is SQIVND (reference sequence). The junction had 13 bases not matched to a gene; V was cut back by 0 bases and J by 6 bases. The CDR3 bases are TGTGCCAGTAGTATAGACCTAGCGGGAGGCCCATCTTTCGTCAATGAGCAGTTCTTC. Its protein product is CASSIDLAGGPSFVNEQFF.

The chain combines TRBV6-1 with TRBJ1-5; 7 bases line up with TRBD1. V lost 3 bases, J lost 3 bases, and 5 bases stayed unmatched. The CDR3 spans 15 residues. Per the germline V gene, CDR1 is MNHNS and CDR2 is SASEGT. Written as DNA, the CDR3 is TGTGCCAGCAGTGAGCTCGGGACAGTCAATCAGCCCCAGCATTTT. Translated: CASSELGTVNQPQHF.

This clone has more than one count but fewer than ten. The rearrangement uses TRBV6-6 and TRBJ1-2; the match to TRBD1 covers 9 bases. This CDR3 has 16 amino acids. The V gene end was trimmed by 0 bases and the J gene end by 4 bases; junction bases not matched to a gene: 6. Germline CDR1 MNHNY, CDR2 SVGAGI (reference sequence). The DNA of the CDR3 is TGTGCCAGCAGTTACTCGGCCGGGACAGGGAGCTATGGCTACACCTTC. It specifies CASSYSAGTGSYGYTF.

This chain links TRBV7-2 with TRBJ1-4; D is perhaps TRBD1 (5 bases). The CDR3 contains 14 residues. CDR1 and CDR2 from the germline V gene are SGHTA and FQGNSA. Deletions cut 5 bases from V and 7 bases from J, with 14 bases between. The CDR3 spells CASSPFAGTEKLFF. CDR3 DNA sequence: TGTGCCAGCAGCCCGTTCGCAGGGACTGAAAAACTGTTTTTT.

This clone was observed a single time. The rearrangement links TRBV5-1 to TRBJ1-1; D not certain. Germline-derived CDR1 and CDR2 are SGHRS and YFSETQ. V dropped 10 bases and J dropped 1 base, with 14 bases sitting between them. The CDR3 totals 13 residues. The CDR3 DNA sequence: TGCGCCTCTGCTATGGCATCGAACACTGAAGCTTTCTTT. Translation: CASAMASNTEAFF.

The chain is built from TRBV27 and TRBJ2-1, with 12 bases fitting TRBD2. V was pared by 2 bases and J by 6 bases, with 5 bases of the junction left unmatched. CDR1 MNHEY and CDR2 SMNVEV come from the germline V gene (reference sequence). This CDR3 contains 16 residues. The chain's CDR3 is CASSLNPSGGVNEQFF. CDR3 in DNA: TGTGCCAGCAGTTTAAATCCTAGCGGGGGGGTCAATGAGCAGTTCTTC.

The chain couples TRBV6-1 to TRBJ1-3, with 8 bases fitting TRBD1. The ends lost 4 bases at V and 2 bases at J; junction bases unmatched: 16. Germline CDR1 and CDR2: MNHNS and SASEGT. The length of the CDR3 is 19 residues. CDR3 coding DNA: TGTGCCAGCAGTGGGGGTGCAGGTGGACAGGGTAATGCTGGAAACACCATATATTTT. Its protein product is CASSGGAGGQGNAGNTIYF.

The chain joins TRBV10-3 to TRBJ2-2; 13 nucleotides align to TRBD2. CDR3 size: 16 residues. Trimming took 6 bases from V and 6 from J; bases not matched to a gene: 7. The germline V gene encodes CDR1 ENHRY and CDR2 SYGVKD. CDR3 amino acids: CAISQWTSGSSGELFF. The CDR3 region has the DNA TGTGCCATCAGCCAGTGGACTAGCGGGAGTTCCGGGGAGCTGTTTTTT.

This chain joins TRBV19 and TRBJ2-5; D uncertain. Looked up from germline, CDR1 is LNHDA and CDR2 is SQIVND (reference sequence). The CDR3 spans 13 residues. V was clipped by 5 bases and J by 9 bases, with 16 bases between them. The CDR3, as DNA: TGTGCCAGTAGTTCGACGGTCCAGGTGGCCCAGTACTTC. It codes for CASSSTVQVAQYF.

V gene TRBV6-5 combines with J gene TRBJ1-5; 9 bases match TRBD1. The V gene end was trimmed by 7 bases and the J gene end by 3 bases; junction bases not matched to a gene: 7. The CDR3 runs 15 residues. CDR1 is MNHEY, CDR2 SVGAGI, per germline. CDR3 DNA sequence: TGTGCCAGCAACCCCGGGACAGGGTCCAATCAGCCCCAGCATTTT. It yields the protein CASNPGTGSNQPQHF.

In its sample, this clone was seen once. The chain uses TRBV2 and TRBJ2-7; 7 bases agree with TRBD1. CDR1 SNHLY and CDR2 FYNNEI come from the germline V gene. V shed 7 bases and J 0 bases; nucleotides not matched to a gene: 6. The CDR3 covers 14 residues. This CDR3 reads CASIFRDSSYEQYF. CDR3 in DNA: TGTGCCAGCATTTTCCGGGACAGCTCCTACGAGCAGTACTTC.

V is TRBV5-1 and J is TRBJ2-7; 12 positions match TRBD2. The V gene end was trimmed by 4 bases and the J gene end by 5 bases; junction bases not matched to a gene: 7. The germline V gene has CDR1 SGHRS and CDR2 YFSETQ. CDR3 length: 15 amino acids. The CDR3 protein is CASSTGLAGSDEQYF. The CDR3 DNA sequence: TGCGCCAGCAGCACCGGACTAGCGGGATCGGACGAGCAGTACTTC.

The chain links TRBV12-5 to TRBJ1-1, with a weak D call TRBD1 (6 bases). CDR1 and CDR2 from the germline V gene are LGHNT and FRNRAP. This CDR3 contains 13 residues. Trimming removed 2 bases at V and 7 bases at J, with 11 bases between. CDR3 nucleotides: TGTGCTAGTGGTTTGACCCAGGGGAGTGAAGCTTTCTTT. Its protein is CASGLTQGSEAFF.

This clone was detected only a few times. The same CDR3 is also encoded by other DNA sequences in this sample. The genes are TRBV28 and TRBJ2-1; no firm D call. The germline gives CDR1 MDHEN, CDR2 SYDVKM. This CDR3 is built from 13 residues. Deletions cut 5 bases from V and 4 bases from J, with 9 bases between. The CDR3 reads CASSPPGYNEQFF. For the CDR3, the DNA is TGTGCCAGCAGTCCCCCGGGTTACAATGAGCAGTTCTTC.

J is TRBJ2-7 and V is TRBV3-1 (or the pseudogene TRBV3-2); D not certain. There are 16 residues in the CDR3. Deletions cut 1 base from V and 3 bases from J, with 16 bases between. Looked up from germline, CDR1 is LGHDT and CDR2 is YNNKEL (reference sequence). CDR3 DNA sequence: TGTGCCAGCAGCCAAGTAACAGTACTAAAGAGCTACGAGCAGTACTTC. Its protein product is CASSQVTVLKSYEQYF.

In regard to this clone: The sample contains more than one DNA sequence encoding this CDR3. This rearrangement joins TRBV12-3 or TRBV12-4 to TRBJ1-1, with D possibly TRBD1 on 5 matching bases. The CDR3 runs to 12 residues. V shed 2 bases and J shed 7 bases, with 8 bases lying between them. The DNA of the CDR3 is TGTGCCAGCAGTTTATTGGGGCTTGAAGCTTTCTTT. Amino acids: CASSLLGLEAFF.

In this sample, this clone turned up once. J is TRBJ2-7 and V is TRBV20-1; the D gene is possibly TRBD1 (6 bases). CDR1 DFQATT and CDR2 SNEGSKA come from the germline V gene (reference sequence). V lost 3 bases and J 6 bases, leaving 15 bases between the germline ends. CDR3 size: 13 residues. This CDR3 is CSASPQGRPEQYF. The CDR3 DNA reads TGCAGTGCTAGTCCTCAGGGGCGGCCCGAGCAGTACTTC.

CDR3 region: CASSEGGSGNQPQHF. The CDR3 DNA sequence: TGTGCCAGCAGTGAAGGGGGATCGGGCAATCAGCCCCAGCATTTT. The chain recombines TRBV6-1 with TRBJ1-5; no reliable D call. Trimming shortened V by 1 base and J by 2 bases, and 9 bases separated the two germline ends. The CDR3 runs 15 residues. Germline-derived CDR1 and CDR2 are MNHNS and SASEGT.

This chain connects TRBV7-9 to TRBJ2-7; 12 bases are a match to TRBD2. V lost 7 bases and J lost 5; bases outside the gene matches: 3. The CDR3 is 13 amino acids. Germline V gene data show CDR1 as SEHNR and CDR2 as FQNEAQ (reference sequence). The CDR3 DNA is TGTGCCAGCACCCGACTAGCGGGAGACGAGCAGTACTTC. Protein sequence: CASTRLAGDEQYF. Drawing the rest from reference TRBV7-9 and TRBJ2-7, the complete variable domain is DTGVSQNPRHKITKRGQNVTFRCDPISEHNRLYWYRQTLGQGPEFLTYFQNEAQLEKSRLLSDRFSAERPKGSFSTLEIQRTEQGDSAMYLCASTRLAGDEQYFGPGTRLTVT.

This chain connects TRBV5-1 to TRBJ2-6; 7 bases fit TRBD1. CDR3 length: 20 residues. Germline V gene sequence: CDR1 SGHRS, CDR2 YFSETQ. V shed 0 bases, J shed 0 bases, and the junction held 12 bases outside the gene matches. In nucleotides, the CDR3 is TGCGCCAGCAGCTTGGTTACGGGACAGAGACGAAACTCTGGGGCCAACGTCCTGACTTTC. This codes for CASSLVTGQRRNSGANVLTF.

The gene calls are TRBV19 and TRBJ1-1; D gene ambiguous. V was trimmed by 4 bases and J by 5 bases, leaving 14 bases between them. The CDR3 totals 14 residues. Germline V gene data show CDR1 as LNHDA and CDR2 as SQIVND (reference sequence). The CDR3 bases are TGTGCCAGTAGTACCCAGGCAGTGGGGACTGAAGCTTTCTTT. This gives the protein CASSTQAVGTEAFF.

The table lists this clone with a few counts. The chain employs TRBV18 and TRBJ1-2; the match to TRBD1 covers 10 bases. The germline V gene has CDR1 KGHSH and CDR2 LQKENI. After removal of 5 bases from V and 3 bases from J, the junction contained 3 bases not matched to a gene. The CDR3 sequence is 14 residues long. CDR3 in DNA: TGTGCCAGCTCAGCAGGGACAGGGGACTATGGCTACACCTTC. Translation: CASSAGTGDYGYTF.

V gene TRBV2 combines with J gene TRBJ1-1; D not resolved. The CDR3 is 14 amino acids. Looked up from germline, CDR1 is SNHLY and CDR2 is FYNNEI. The V gene lost 1 base and the J gene lost 0 bases, with 6 bases spanning the gap. The CDR3 DNA follows: TGTGCCAGCAGTGAAGGCAGAATGAACACTGAAGCTTTCTTT. Translating gives CASSEGRMNTEAFF. Based on the CDR3 plus reference TRBV2 and TRBJ1-1, the full variable domain is EPEVTQTPSHQVTQMGQEVILRCVPISNHLYFYWYRQILGQKVEFLVSFYNNEISEKSEIFDDQFSVERPDGSNFTLKIRSTKLEDSAMYFCASSEGRMNTEAFFGQGTRLTVV.

A remark on this clone: The same CDR3 arises from other DNA sequences in this sample as well. The CDR3 reads CASSPDLNTEAFF. As DNA, the CDR3 is TGTGCCAGCTCGCCAGATTTGAACACTGAAGCTTTCTTT. The chain joins TRBV18 to TRBJ1-1, with D uncertain. Trimming left V 6 bases short and J 0 bases short, with 8 bases between. The germline gives CDR1 KGHSH, CDR2 LQKENI. CDR3 size: 13 residues.

The chain joins TRBV5-4 to TRBJ2-7; 11 nucleotides align to TRBD2. The CDR3 runs to 18 residues. V trimming: 4 bases; J trimming: 0 bases; junction bases outside the gene matches: 12. From germline, CDR1 is SGHNT and CDR2 YYREEE (reference sequence). The CDR3 nucleotides read TGTGCCAGCAGCGAAGGACTAGCGGGTATCCCCAGCTCCTACGAGCAGTACTTC. Residues: CASSEGLAGIPSSYEQYF.